This is a list of T cell receptor beta chains from one sample in a study of cytomegalovirus exposure and HLA in healthy donors. Produced via immunoSEQ multiplex PCR; TCRdb's table is partial and in-frame only. Of a few hundred thousand clones in the sample, under 80% were seen once. What was sequenced was PBMCs. All receptors come from a woman aged 25 to 39 in good health and CMV-seronegative. Both conserved end residues are part of each CDR3. A D gene is named only where the DNA matches it firmly. Not all rows give a size; the values are once, few, many and, for expanded clones, a class.

abundance: -; v_gene: TRBV7-9; j_gene: TRBJ2-1; d_gene: TRBD2; CDR3nt: TGTGCCAGCAGCCAGCGGGATAGCTCCTACAATGAGCAGTTCTTC; CDR3aa: CASSQRDSSYNEQFF
abundance: -; v_gene: TRBV18; j_gene: TRBJ2-1; d_gene: TRBD2; CDR3nt: TGTGCCAGCTCACCCAGGACTAGTACTCTAGCGGGAGAGACCAATGAGCAGTTCTTC; CDR3aa: CASSPRTSTLAGETNEQFF
abundance: few; v_gene: TRBV18; j_gene: TRBJ2-2; d_gene: TRBD1; CDR3nt: TGTGCCAGCTCACCACCGACAGGGTGGCCCGGGGAGCTGTTTTTT; CDR3aa: CASSPPTGWPGELFF
abundance: -; v_gene: TRBV7-2; j_gene: TRBJ2-1; d_gene: TRBD2; CDR3nt: TGTGCCAGCAGCCCGGGACTAGCGGGAGTGAGTGAGCAGTTCTTC; CDR3aa: CASSPGLAGVSEQFF
abundance: -; v_gene: TRBV7-9; j_gene: TRBJ2-7; d_gene: TRBD2; CDR3nt: TGTGCCAGCAGCCCACCGGGACTAGCGACCTACGAGCAGTACTTC; CDR3aa: CASSPPGLATYEQYF
abundance: few; v_gene: TRBV14; j_gene: TRBJ2-1; d_gene: TRBD2; CDR3nt: TGTGCCAGCAGCCAAGTCACTAGCGGTAATGAGCAGTTCTTC; CDR3aa: CASSQVTSGNEQFF
abundance: -; v_gene: TRBV4-1; j_gene: TRBJ2-1; d_gene: TRBD1; CDR3nt: TGCGCCAGCAGCCAAAGGACAGGTATGGATGAGCAGTTCTTC; CDR3aa: CASSQRTGMDEQFF
abundance: -; v_gene: TRBV7-9; j_gene: TRBJ1-4; d_gene: TRBD1; CDR3nt: TGTGTCAGCAGCTTAGGGACAGGGTCTCGCACTAATGAAAAACTGTTTTTT; CDR3aa: CVSSLGTGSRTNEKLFF
abundance: -; v_gene: TRBV11-2; j_gene: TRBJ2-7; d_gene: TRBD2; CDR3nt: TGTGCCAGCAGCCCCGTAGTCAGGACTAGCGGGAGAGCCTACGAGCAGTACTTC; CDR3aa: CASSPVVRTSGRAYEQYF
abundance: -; v_gene: TRBV6-5; j_gene: TRBJ1-5; d_gene: TRBD1; CDR3nt: TGTGCCAGCAGTTACCTCCCACAGGGGGCGCGAAAGCCCCAGCATTTT; CDR3aa: CASSYLPQGARKPQHF
abundance: -; v_gene: TRBV7-9; j_gene: TRBJ1-1; d_gene: -; CDR3nt: TGTGCCAGCAGCTTAGTAGCAGGGTTCACTGAAGCTTTCTTT; CDR3aa: CASSLVAGFTEAFF
abundance: -; v_gene: TRBV29-1; j_gene: TRBJ2-1; d_gene: TRBD2; CDR3nt: TGCAGCGCGAGGGGACTAGCGGGAGTAGGCGATGAGCAGTTCTTC; CDR3aa: CSARGLAGVGDEQFF
abundance: -; v_gene: TRBV19; j_gene: TRBJ1-1; d_gene: -; CDR3nt: TGTGCCAGTAGTGTTCAGGGAAACACTGAAGCTTTCTTT; CDR3aa: CASSVQGNTEAFF
abundance: -; v_gene: TRBV30; j_gene: TRBJ1-2; d_gene: -; CDR3nt: TGTGCCTGGGTTGACGCGGACTATGGCTACACCTTC; CDR3aa: CAWVDADYGYTF
abundance: -; v_gene: TRBV10-2; j_gene: TRBJ1-5; d_gene: -; CDR3nt: TGCGCCAGCAGTGAGTCGAGAACTGATCAGCCCCAGCATTTT; CDR3aa: CASSESRTDQPQHF
abundance: -; v_gene: TRBV4-1; j_gene: TRBJ2-1; d_gene: TRBD2; CDR3nt: TGCGCCAGCAGCCAAGATTGGGCGGGAGAGGCTAGCAATGAGCAGTTCTTC; CDR3aa: CASSQDWAGEASNEQFF
abundance: -; v_gene: TRBV27; j_gene: TRBJ2-3; d_gene: TRBD2; CDR3nt: TGTGCCAGCAGTTTATCGAGGCTAGCGGTAGATACGCAGTATTTT; CDR3aa: CASSLSRLAVDTQYF
abundance: -; v_gene: TRBV10-3; j_gene: TRBJ2-1; d_gene: TRBD2; CDR3nt: TGTGCCATCAGTTTTTCCCCCCGACTCGAGCGGGGGGGGAATGAGCAGTTCTTC; CDR3aa: CAISFSPRLERGGNEQFF
abundance: few; v_gene: TRBV11-2; j_gene: TRBJ1-1; d_gene: -; CDR3nt: TGTGCCAGCAGCGGTGGGGGCGGTCCTACTGAAGCTTTCTTT; CDR3aa: CASSGGGGPTEAFF
abundance: -; v_gene: TRBV6-1; j_gene: TRBJ2-7; d_gene: TRBD1; CDR3nt: TGTGCCAGCAGTGAAGCCGGGACAGCAGCCTACGAGCAGTACTTC; CDR3aa: CASSEAGTAAYEQYF
abundance: few; v_gene: TRBV6-6; j_gene: TRBJ1-6; d_gene: -; CDR3nt: TGTGCCAGCAGTTACTTTGAGGCGGAAAATTCACCCCTCCACTTT; CDR3aa: CASSYFEAENSPLHF
abundance: -; v_gene: TRBV5-1; j_gene: TRBJ1-2; d_gene: -; CDR3nt: TGCGCCAGCAGCTTGACGACCGGGACAACTAACTATGGCTACACCTTC; CDR3aa: CASSLTTGTTNYGYTF
abundance: -; v_gene: TRBV7-6; j_gene: TRBJ2-7; d_gene: -; CDR3nt: TGTGCCAGCAGCTTAAGTGCCCTCGGTGAGCAGTACTTC; CDR3aa: CASSLSALGEQYF